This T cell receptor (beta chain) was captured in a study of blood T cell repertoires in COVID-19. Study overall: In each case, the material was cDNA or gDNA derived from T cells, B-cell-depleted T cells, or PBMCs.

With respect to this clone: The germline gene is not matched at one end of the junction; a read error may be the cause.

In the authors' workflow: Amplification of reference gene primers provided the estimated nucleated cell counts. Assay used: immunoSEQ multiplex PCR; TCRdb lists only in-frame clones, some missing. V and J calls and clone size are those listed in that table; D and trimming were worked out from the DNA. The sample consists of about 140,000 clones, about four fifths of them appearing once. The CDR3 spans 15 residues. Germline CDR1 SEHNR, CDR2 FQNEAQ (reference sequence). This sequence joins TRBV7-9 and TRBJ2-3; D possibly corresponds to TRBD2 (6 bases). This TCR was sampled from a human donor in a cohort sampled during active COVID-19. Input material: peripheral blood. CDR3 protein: CAGSPDPPGADTQYF. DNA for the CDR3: TGTGCCGGCAGCCCCGACCCACCGGGGGCAGATACGCAGTATTTT.